The rows below give T cell receptor beta chains drawn from one sample of a study of circulating CD8 cells and anti-PD-1 response in melanoma. TCRdb re-called the reads through MiXCR, storing one row per CDR3 protein. The data hold some 400 distinct CDR3 sequences, with over 9.5% observed a single time. The sample consisted of CD8+ T cells from PBMCs, taken at baseline or after one month of anti-PD-1 therapy (not recorded which). These receptors all stem from a human donor with melanoma. The CDR3 runs from the conserved cysteine through the conserved F or W. D genes are given only for firm matches. Some rows have no size entry. The others give once, few or many, or a class for an expanded clone.

size,J,V,D,CDR3,DNA
large,TRBJ2-1,TRBV2,NA,CASSETPLAGSYNEQFF,TGTGCCAGCAGTGAGACCCCGTTAGCCGGCTCCTACAATGAGCAGTTCTTC
medium-sized,TRBJ2-1,TRBV24-1,NA,CATSDFLRNEQFF,TGTGCCACCAGTGATTTTTTGAGGAATGAGCAGTTCTTC
large,TRBJ2-1,TRBV10-3,TRBD1,CAISVGTANNEQFF,TGTGCCATCAGTGTCGGGACAGCCAACAATGAGCAGTTCTTC
medium-sized,TRBJ2-3,TRBV10-3,NA,CAIKGSGGGGTDTQYF,TGTGCCATCAAAGGGAGTGGAGGGGGCGGCACAGATACGCAGTATTTT
medium-sized,TRBJ2-7,TRBV11-1,NA,CASSSLVAPYEQYF,TGTGCCAGCAGCTCCCTGGTGGCCCCCTACGAGCAGTACTTC
large,TRBJ1-2,TRBV19,TRBD1,CASSGYRGHGYTF,TGTGCCAGTAGTGGCTACAGGGGGCATGGCTACACCTTC
medium-sized,TRBJ2-2,TRBV19,TRBD1,CASTGQGYTGELFF,TGTGCCAGTACGGGACAGGGATACACCGGGGAGCTGTTTTTT
large,TRBJ2-1,TRBV20-1,TRBD2,CSARDLDGGTYNEQFF,TGCAGTGCTAGAGATCTCGACGGGGGGACCTACAATGAGCAGTTCTTC
medium-sized,TRBJ2-7,TRBV7-2,NA,CASSSSGLPGEQYF,TGTGCCAGCAGCTCCTCGGGGCTCCCGGGGGAGCAGTACTTC
medium-sized,TRBJ1-4,TRBV4-1,NA,CASSQEVEKLFF,TGCGCCAGCAGCCAAGAAGTAGAAAAACTGTTTTTT
large,TRBJ2-3,TRBV2,NA,CASSAYTQYF,TGTGCCAGCTCGGCTTATACGCAGTATTTT
large,TRBJ2-7,TRBV27,TRBD1,CASSLRGQGGTYEQYF,TGTGCCAGCAGTTTAAGGGGACAGGGGGGCACCTACGAGCAGTACTTC
few,TRBJ2-2,TRBV4-1,NA,CASSQGGTGELFF,TGCGCCAGCAGCCAAGGGGGCACCGGGGAGCTGTTTTTT
large,TRBJ2-7,TRBV28,NA,CASSFGPGDYYEQYF,TGTGCCAGCAGTTTTGGGCCAGGGGACTACTACGAGCAGTACTTC
medium-sized,TRBJ2-6,TRBV14,TRBD2,CASSPWTGGTNVLTF,TGTGCCAGCAGCCCATGGACGGGGGGGACCAACGTCCTGACTTTC
NA,TRBJ2-7,TRBV29-1,NA,CSVEDLGGARSYEQYF,TGCAGCGTTGAAGATTTGGGGGGCGCGAGGTCCTACGAGCAGTACTTC
medium-sized,TRBJ2-7,TRBV27,NA,CASKGGSGYEQYF,TGTGCCAGCAAAGGAGGGTCCGGCTACGAGCAGTACTTC
large,TRBJ2-7,TRBV19,TRBD2,CASRGTSGSYEQYF,TGTGCCAGTAGGGGGACTAGCGGCTCCTACGAGCAGTACTTC
medium-sized,TRBJ1-2,TRBV27,TRBD1,CASSHGTDIIGYTF,TGTGCCAGCAGTCATGGGACAGACATTATTGGCTACACCTTC
large,TRBJ2-7,TRBV28,TRBD1,CASTPDRGAAYEQYF,TGTGCCAGCACCCCCGACAGGGGGGCTGCCTACGAGCAGTACTTC
large,TRBJ2-7,TRBV27,NA,CASSLSSASYEQYF,TGTGCCAGCAGTTTATCTTCGGCGTCTTACGAGCAGTACTTC
medium-sized,TRBJ1-5,TRBV28,NA,CASSFSSDSGDSNQPQHF,TGTGCCAGCAGTTTCTCGTCGGACTCAGGGGATAGCAATCAGCCCCAGCATTTT
few,TRBJ2-3,TRBV4-2,NA,CASSHHEHSTDTQYF,TGTGCCAGCAGCCATCATGAGCATAGCACAGATACGCAGTATTTT
medium-sized,TRBJ2-3,TRBV20-1,TRBD2,CSARQTSGNTDTQYF,TGCAGTGCTAGACAAACTAGCGGTAACACAGATACGCAGTATTTT
few,TRBJ1-2,TRBV7-9,NA,CASSLGPGIYGYTF,TGTGCCAGCAGCTTAGGTCCAGGGATCTATGGCTACACCTTC
NA,TRBJ2-7,TRBV4-2,TRBD2,CASGQDSGRAAVQYF,TGTGCCAGCGGCCAAGATAGCGGGAGGGCCGCTGTGCAGTACTTC
large,TRBJ1-2,TRBV27,NA,CASSLGGQTYGYTF,TGTGCCAGCAGCCTAGGTGGACAGACCTATGGCTACACCTTC